This T cell receptor (beta chain) emerged from a study of T cell responses to AZD1222 COVID-19 vaccine. On this clone: Its antigen is currently unknown.

Sequencing was performed with immunoSEQ multiplex PCR; in TCRdb, only in-frame clones are kept and a portion is missing. This table has tens of thousands of clones, about 90% appearing once. CDR3 length equals 18 residues. Whole-study findings and limits: Reportedly, close to half of spike-specific TCRs are directed against unmutated variant regions.

Source: peripheral blood, taken on day 0 of AZD1222 vaccination. The rearrangement joins TRBV21-1 to TRBJ2-1; the table's D call, TRBD1, has no DNA check behind it. TRBV21-1 is assigned pseudogene status. The sequence was obtained from an adult in good health. In DNA form, the CDR3 reads TGTGCCAGCAGCAGTCGAAGTGGGCCCACAGGGGGGATAGATGAGCAGTTCTTC. Translating gives CASSSRSGPTGGIDEQFF.